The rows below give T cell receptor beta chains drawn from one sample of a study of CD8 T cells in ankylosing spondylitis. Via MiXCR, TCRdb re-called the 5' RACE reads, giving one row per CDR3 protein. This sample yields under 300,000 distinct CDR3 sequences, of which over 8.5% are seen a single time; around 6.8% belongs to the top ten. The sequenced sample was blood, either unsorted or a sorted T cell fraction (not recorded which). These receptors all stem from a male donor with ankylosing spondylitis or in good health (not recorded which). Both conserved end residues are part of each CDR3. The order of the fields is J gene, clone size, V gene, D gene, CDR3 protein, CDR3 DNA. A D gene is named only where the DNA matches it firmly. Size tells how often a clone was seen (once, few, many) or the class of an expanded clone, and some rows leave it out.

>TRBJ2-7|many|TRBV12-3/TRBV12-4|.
CASSPRGGRNYEQYF
TGTGCCAGCAGTCCCCGCGGCGGGCGGAACTACGAGCAGTACTTC
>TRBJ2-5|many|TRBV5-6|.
CASSFRKTQYF
TGTGCCAGCAGCTTCAGGAAGACCCAGTACTTC
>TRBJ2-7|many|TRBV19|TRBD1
CASSSTGNYEQYF
TGTGCCAGTAGTTCGACAGGGAACTACGAGCAGTACTTC
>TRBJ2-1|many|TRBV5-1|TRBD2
CASSLSGIYNEQFF
TGCGCCAGCAGCCTCAGCGGGATCTACAATGAGCAGTTCTTC
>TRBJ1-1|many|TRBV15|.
CATSRDAWGPENTEAFF
TGTGCCACCAGCAGAGACGCCTGGGGGCCTGAGAACACTGAAGCTTTCTTT
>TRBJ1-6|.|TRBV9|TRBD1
CASSAQGESPLHF
TGTGCCAGCAGCGCACAGGGGGAATCACCCCTCCACTTT
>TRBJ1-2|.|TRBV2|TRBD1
CASSDRQGANYGYTF
TGTGCCAGCAGTGATCGGCAGGGGGCTAACTATGGCTACACCTTC
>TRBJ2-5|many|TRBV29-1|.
CSVTRETQYF
TGCAGCGTAACACGAGAGACCCAGTACTTC
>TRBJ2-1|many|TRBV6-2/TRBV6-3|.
CASSYSGASEFF
TGTGCCAGCAGTTACTCCGGGGCGTCCGAGTTCTTC
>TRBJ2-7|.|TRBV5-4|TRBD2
CASKASGSDEQYF
TGTGCCAGCAAGGCTAGCGGGTCGGACGAGCAGTACTTC
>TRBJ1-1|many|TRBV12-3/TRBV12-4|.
CASSREPRGATEAFF
TGTGCCAGCAGCCGAGAGCCCAGGGGTGCCACTGAAGCTTTCTTT
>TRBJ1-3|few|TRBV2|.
CASSEAGGPGNTIYF
TGTGCCAGCAGTGAAGCTGGAGGACCTGGAAACACCATATATTTT
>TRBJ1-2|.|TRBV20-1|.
CSARDIRGGGYTF
TGCAGTGCTAGAGACATCCGGGGAGGTGGCTACACCTTC
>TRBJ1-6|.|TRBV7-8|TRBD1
CASSLAISITGGWKGSPLHF
TGTGCCAGCAGCTTAGCGATATCGATAACAGGGGGCTGGAAGGGTTCACCCCTCCACTTT
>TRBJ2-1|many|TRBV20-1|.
CSARTSSKVHEQFF
TGCAGTGCTAGAACTAGCTCCAAGGTACATGAGCAGTTCTTC
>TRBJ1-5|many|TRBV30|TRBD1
CAWSSTGRSNQPQHF
TGTGCCTGGAGTTCGACAGGGCGAAGCAATCAGCCCCAGCATTTT
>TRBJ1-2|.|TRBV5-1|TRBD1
CASSLGTGGDGYTF
TGCGCCAGCAGCTTGGGGACAGGGGGCGATGGCTACACCTTC
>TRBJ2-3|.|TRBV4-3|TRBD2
CASSQERLAGPGDTQYF
TGCGCCAGCAGCCAAGAGAGACTAGCGGGACCGGGAGATACGCAGTATTTT
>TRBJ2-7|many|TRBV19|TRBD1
CASSTGGGYEQYF
TGTGCCAGTTCGACAGGGGGAGGATACGAGCAGTACTTC
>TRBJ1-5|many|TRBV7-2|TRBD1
CASSWGQGGNQPQHF
TGTGCCAGCAGCTGGGGACAGGGAGGCAATCAGCCCCAGCATTTT
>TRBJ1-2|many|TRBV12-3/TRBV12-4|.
CASSSTGTWGWGSPTNYGYTF
TGTGCCAGCAGTTCCACAGGGACCTGGGGATGGGGATCTCCGACTAACTATGGCTACACCTTC
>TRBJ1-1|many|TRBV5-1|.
CASRGGVGNTEAFF
TGCGCCAGCCGGGGCGGTGTCGGGAACACTGAAGCTTTCTTT